The 13 T cell receptor beta chains presented below share a single source sample, sequenced in a study of T-cell memory formation after mild COVID-19. A single record per CDR3 protein comes from TCRdb applying MiXCR to the 5' RACE reads. The repertoire has 210,000 or so distinct CDR3 sequences, roughly a tenth of them found once; the top ten carry just over 3%. Material: PBMCs or a T cell subset sorted from them (not recorded which). These TCRs come from a man in his late teens or twenties who had mild COVID-19 (a few samples of this study predate the infection). Cell type and time point are not known.

This clonotype has only a few counts. The chain recombines TRBV28 with TRBJ2-2; the match to TRBD2 covers 9 bases. Unmatched junction bases numbered 5, after V lost 6 bases and J lost 0 bases. This CDR3 spans 16 amino acids. Germline CDR1 reads MDHEN; CDR2 reads SYDVKM. The CDR3 reads CASSQLAGTNTGELFF. CDR3 in DNA: TGTGCCAGCAGCCAACTAGCGGGTACGAACACCGGGGAGCTGTTTTTT.

The sample holds a few counts of this clonotype. CDR3 bases: TGTGCCAGCAGCCAACGAGGGGACCAGCCCCAGCATTTT. This translates into CASSQRGDQPQHF. J is TRBJ1-5 and V is TRBV3-1; TRBD1 might be the D (5 bases). The germline CDR1 and CDR2 sequences are LGHDT and YNNKEL (reference sequence). The CDR3 is made up of 13 amino acids. The germline V and J ends were trimmed by 2 bases and 7 bases, with 9 bases remaining between them.

This clonotype turned up a few times. The chain couples TRBV19 to TRBJ1-1; D might be TRBD1 (5 bases). This CDR3 has 12 residues. Looked up from germline, CDR1 is LNHDA and CDR2 is SQIVND (reference sequence). The V gene lost 4 bases and the J gene lost 3 bases, with 6 bases spanning the gap. CDR3: CASSRGDTEAFF. The CDR3 DNA is TGTGCCAGTAGTAGAGGGGACACTGAAGCTTTCTTT.

This rearrangement joins TRBV28 to TRBJ1-1, with 8 bases that match TRBD1. V trimming: 10 bases; J trimming: 8 bases; junction bases outside the gene matches: 12. Germline V CDR1 and CDR2: MDHEN, SYDVKM. The CDR3 runs 13 residues. The CDR3 DNA is TGTGCCACCGTCCGGGGACAGGCATCCGAAGCTTTCTTT. Its translation is CATVRGQASEAFF.

The sample holds a few counts of this clonotype. The rearrangement links TRBV5-1 to TRBJ2-5; 9 nucleotides align to TRBD2. Germline-derived CDR1 and CDR2 are SGHRS and YFSETQ. After removal of 0 bases from V and 2 bases from J, the junction contained 8 bases not matched to a gene. The CDR3 contains 17 residues. CDR3 protein: CASSLGGSGGPQETQYF. The CDR3 DNA sequence: TGCGCCAGCAGCTTGGGTGGTAGCGGGGGCCCTCAAGAGACCCAGTACTTC.

This clonotype was observed a handful of times. This chain joins TRBV20-1 and TRBJ2-5, with D possibly TRBD2 on 6 matching bases. This CDR3 region has 14 residues. V was clipped by 2 bases and J by 1 base, with 11 bases between them. Germline V CDR1 and CDR2: DFQATT, SNEGSKA (reference sequence). As DNA, the CDR3 is TGCAGTGCTAGACCGGCGGGGATCCAAGAGACCCAGTACTTC. Translated: CSARPAGIQETQYF.

CDR3 nucleotides: TGCGCCAGCAGTGAAGGCAACTCGCAGTATTTT. Protein product: CASSEGNSQYF. The chain carries TRBV10-1 and TRBJ2-3, with D hard to call. V was clipped by 3 bases and J by 10 bases, with 8 bases between them. This CDR3 comprises 11 residues. CDR1 is WNHNN, CDR2 SYGVQD, per germline (reference sequence).

This clonotype has more than one count but fewer than ten. This chain uses TRBV7-6 with TRBJ2-3; D call uncertain. The CDR3 is 14 residues long. Looked up from germline, CDR1 is SGHVS and CDR2 is FNYEAQ. The V and J ends lost 2 bases and 4 bases respectively, with 10 bases between them. The CDR3 protein is CASSLRQSPDTQYF. The CDR3 DNA is TGTGCCAGCAGCTTAAGGCAAAGCCCAGATACGCAGTATTTT. The full variable domain, rest sourced from reference TRBV7-6 and TRBJ2-3, is GAGVSQSPRYKVTKRGQDVALRCDPISGHVSLYWYRQALGQGPEFLTYFNYEAQQDKSGLPNDRFSAERPEGSISTLTIQRTEQRDSAMYRCASSLRQSPDTQYFGPGTRLTVL.

The CDR3 reads CASSLATGWGTGELFF. CDR3 DNA sequence: TGTGCCAGCAGCTTGGCGACGGGGTGGGGTACCGGGGAGCTGTTTTTT. The chain links TRBV5-6 to TRBJ2-2, with D tentatively TRBD2 (5 bases). CDR3 length: 16 amino acids. V lost 0 bases and J 5 bases, leaving 14 bases between the germline ends. The germline V gene has CDR1 SGHDT and CDR2 YYEEEE.

The chain has TRBV7-6 and TRBJ1-2; weak D call: TRBD1 (6 bases). This CDR3 is built from 13 residues. V was pared by 6 bases and J by 0 bases, with 8 bases between. The germline CDR1 and CDR2 sequences are SGHVS and FNYEAQ. The CDR3 spells CASSRQANYGYTF. The CDR3 coding sequence is TGTGCCAGCAGTCGACAGGCTAACTATGGCTACACCTTC.

This clonotype has more than one count but fewer than ten. This rearrangement joins TRBV18 to TRBJ2-3; tentative D call: TRBD1 (6 bases). Trimming shortened V by 0 bases and J by 5 bases, and 15 bases separated the two germline ends. The CDR3 has 16 residues. Germline lookup yields CDR1 KGHSH and CDR2 LQKENI. Written as DNA, the CDR3 is TGTGCCAGCTCACCACCGGTGAACAGGGCGGGAGATACGCAGTATTTT. Translation gives CASSPPVNRAGDTQYF. Full variable domain (missing parts from reference TRBV18 and TRBJ2-3): NAGVMQNPRHLVRRRGQEARLRCSPMKGHSHVYWYRQLPEEGLKFMVYLQKENIIDESGMPKERFSAEFPKEGPSILRIQQVVRGDSAAYFCASSPPVNRAGDTQYFGPGTRLTVL.

This clonotype came up a few times. The CDR3 sequence is CASSLQGPNQPQHF. The CDR3 DNA reads TGCGCCAGCAGCTTACAGGGGCCCAATCAGCCCCAGCATTTT. This sequence joins TRBV5-1 and TRBJ1-5; 7 bases line up with TRBD1. V trimming: 2 bases; J trimming: 3 bases; junction bases outside the gene matches: 2. The CDR3 is made up of 14 amino acids. Germline CDR1 and CDR2: SGHRS and YFSETQ.

The sample holds a few counts of this clonotype. This chain joins TRBV20-1 and TRBJ1-6, with D perhaps TRBD1 (5 bases). This CDR3 region has 14 residues. Germline CDR1 is DFQATT and CDR2 is SNEGSKA (reference sequence). Between the trimmed V and J ends, which lost 4 bases and 7 bases, there was a span of 14 bases. The CDR3 nucleotides are TGCAGTGCTACCGCCCAATCAGGGAATTCACCCCTCCACTTT. Translation gives CSATAQSGNSPLHF.